What follows are 29 T cell receptor beta chains derived from one specimen sequenced in a study of blood T cell repertoires in COVID-19. Generated by immunoSEQ multiplex PCR, the TCRdb table keeps only in-frame clones and is missing some. The data show some 30,000 clones, with about nine tenths seen just once and around 1% held by the top ten. The sample consisted of peripheral blood. The origin of the receptors is a man aged 65-85 years with active or convalescent COVID-19.

The V call is TRBV28, the J call TRBJ1-1; D is perhaps TRBD1 (6 bases). There are 12 residues in the CDR3. V gave up 7 bases and J gave up 5 bases, with 11 bases separating them. CDR1 and CDR2 (germline): MDHEN, SYDVKM. CDR3 nucleotide sequence: TGTGCCAGCATTACAGGGCGGACTGAAGCTTTCTTT. Protein: CASITGRTEAFF.

This rearrangement joins TRBV5-1 to TRBJ2-3; no firm D call. The CDR3 is 11 amino acids. V was shortened by 7 bases and J by 6 bases, with 9 bases between the two germline ends. Germline V gene data show CDR1 as SGHRS and CDR2 as YFSETQ. Here the CDR3 reads CASAREDTQYF. In DNA, the CDR3 is TGCGCCAGCGCTCGAGAGGATACGCAGTATTTT.

The V and J genes are TRBV28 and TRBJ1-2; D is uncertain. Germline V gene lookup returns CDR1 MDHEN and CDR2 SYDVKM. The germline V and J ends were trimmed by 2 bases and 8 bases, with 15 bases remaining between them. The CDR3 length is 14 residues. The CDR3 spells CASSLVREVSGYTF. Here the CDR3 DNA reads TGTGCCAGCAGTTTAGTTAGGGAGGTATCCGGCTACACCTTC.

The CDR3 nucleotides read TGCGCCAGCAGCGCGGACATTAACTATGGCTACACCTTC. Residues: CASSADINYGYTF. The chain links TRBV5-1 to TRBJ1-2; D is possibly TRBD1 (5 bases). Germline CDR1 SGHRS, CDR2 YFSETQ. V gave up 4 bases and J gave up 1 base, with 8 bases separating them. CDR3 size: 13 residues.

The chain links TRBV28 to TRBJ1-1; TRBD1 matches at 9 bases. V was pared by 8 bases and J by 0 bases, with 1 base of the junction left unmatched. CDR1 MDHEN and CDR2 SYDVKM come from the germline V gene. The CDR3 consists of 13 residues. CDR3 DNA sequence: TGTGCCAGCGGGACAGGGCTGAACACTGAAGCTTTCTTT. Translation: CASGTGLNTEAFF.

The chain employs TRBV5-4 and TRBJ2-2; TRBD1 is a possible D gene (6 bases). This CDR3 is built from 17 residues. In germline, CDR1 is SGHNT, CDR2 YYREEE (reference sequence). Trimming shortened V by 4 bases and J by 5 bases, and 21 bases separated the two germline ends. CDR3 residues: CASSPRGSSGRTGELFF. As DNA, the CDR3 is TGTGCCAGCAGCCCAAGGGGGTCCAGCGGCAGAACCGGGGAGCTGTTTTTT.

The V call is TRBV7-2, the J call TRBJ2-5; D gene uncertain. The germline CDR1 and CDR2 sequences are SGHTA and FQGNSA. This CDR3 comprises 17 residues. V lost 1 base and J 5 bases, leaving 20 bases between the germline ends. CDR3 DNA: TGTGCCAGCAGCTTAGGGGCCAGCCGACCCGGTGGTGAGACCCAGTACTTC. It is translated as CASSLGASRPGGETQYF.

The chain carries TRBV4-1 and TRBJ2-5; 9 bases align to TRBD2. The CDR3 loop spans 18 amino acids. With 0 bases clipped from V and 7 bases from J, the junction kept 15 bases outside the gene matches. Germline loops: CDR1 MGHRA, CDR2 YSYEKL. CDR3 nucleotide sequence: TGCGCCAGCAGCCAAGAGAGGCTTGATGTAGCGGGGGTATGGACCCAGTACTTC. Translating it yields CASSQERLDVAGVWTQYF.

The J gene is TRBJ2-7, the V gene TRBV28; 12 positions agree with TRBD2. The germline V gene encodes CDR1 MDHEN and CDR2 SYDVKM. This CDR3 contains 17 residues. After removal of 3 bases from V and 3 bases from J, the junction contained 9 bases not matched to a gene. CDR3 bases: TGTGCCAGCAGTTTGGGCCTAGCGGGAGGGGTTATCTACGAGCAGTACTTC. Translated, it gives CASSLGLAGGVIYEQYF. Supplemented by reference TRBV28 and TRBJ2-7, the full variable domain reads DVKVTQSSRYLVKRTGEKVFLECVQDMDHENMFWYRQDPGLGLRLIYFSYDVKMKEKGDIPEGYSVSREKKERFSLILESASTNQTSMYLCASSLGLAGGVIYEQYFGPGTRLTVT.

The chain has TRBV11-2 and TRBJ1-2, with D unclear. Germline CDR1 and CDR2: SGHAT and FQNNGV. CDR3 length: 12 residues. Between the trimmed V and J ends, which lost 4 bases and 0 bases, there was a span of 3 bases. DNA of the CDR3: TGTGCCAGCAGCTCAACTAACTATGGCTACACCTTC. Translation gives CASSSTNYGYTF.

V usage is TRBV2 and J usage is TRBJ2-3; 10 bases align to TRBD2. The CDR3 is made up of 15 amino acids. J gave up 4 bases and V 2 bases, and 3 bases lay outside the gene matches. Germline values: CDR1 SNHLY, CDR2 FYNNEI. CDR3 bases: TGTGCCAGCAGTGAACTAGCGGGGGTTGCAGATACGCAGTATTTT. This gives the protein CASSELAGVADTQYF. Combining the CDR3 with reference TRBV2 and TRBJ2-3 gives the whole variable domain EPEVTQTPSHQVTQMGQEVILRCVPISNHLYFYWYRQILGQKVEFLVSFYNNEISEKSEIFDDQFSVERPDGSNFTLKIRSTKLEDSAMYFCASSELAGVADTQYFGPGTRLTVL.

The genes are TRBV29-1 and TRBJ2-5; a weak D match, TRBD1 (5 bases). Looked up from germline, CDR1 is SQVTM and CDR2 is ANQGSEA. The CDR3 runs 12 residues. The germline V and J ends were trimmed by 7 bases and 1 base, with 10 bases remaining between them. For the CDR3, the DNA is TGCAGCGGAGGACACCTCCAAGAGACCCAGTACTTC. Translating it yields CSGGHLQETQYF. Using reference TRBV29-1 and TRBJ2-5 for the parts outside the CDR3, the full variable domain is SAVISQKPSRDICQRGTSLTIQCQVDSQVTMMFWYRQQPGQSLTLIATANQGSEATYESGFVIDKFPISRPNLTFSTLTVSNMSPEDSSIYLCSGGHLQETQYFGPGTRLLVL.

The V and J genes are TRBV6-2 or TRBV6-3 and TRBJ2-3, with unresolved D. The CDR3 sequence is 14 residues long. Germline values: CDR1 MNHEY, CDR2 SVGEGT. Trimming shortened V by 4 bases and J by 2 bases, and 10 bases separated the two germline ends. The CDR3 loop is CASSFPYTTDTQYF. The CDR3 DNA reads as TGTGCCAGCAGTTTTCCCTATACCACAGATACGCAGTATTTT.

The chain employs TRBV18 and TRBJ2-7; maybe TRBD2 (6 bases). Per germline, CDR1 KGHSH and CDR2 LQKENI. The V end was cut by 3 bases, the J end by 0 bases, with 12 bases between. The CDR3 covers 15 residues. CDR3 bases: TGTGCCAGCTCACCCACTAGCACCGGCTCCTACGAGCAGTACTTC. Residues: CASSPTSTGSYEQYF.

This chain links TRBV6-6 with TRBJ2-2; D is perhaps TRBD1 (5 bases). The CDR3 consists of 14 residues. V was cut by 2 bases and J by 5 bases, with 9 bases left in between. Germline values: CDR1 MNHNY, CDR2 SVGAGI (reference sequence). This chain's CDR3 is CASSYDGQTGELFF. CDR3 in DNA: TGTGCCAGCAGTTACGATGGACAAACCGGGGAGCTGTTTTTT.

Points on this clone: Other DNA sequences in this specimen translate into the identical CDR3. The chain recombines TRBV4-1 with TRBJ2-3; a possible D gene is TRBD2 (7 bases). CDR1 is MGHRA and CDR2 is YSYEKL in the germline V gene. CDR3 length equals 16 residues. The V and J ends lost 0 bases and 0 bases respectively, with 10 bases between them. CDR3 in amino acids: CASSQDRGASTDTQYF. The CDR3 nucleotides read TGCGCCAGCAGCCAAGATCGGGGGGCTAGCACAGATACGCAGTATTTT.

The genes are TRBV11-2 and TRBJ1-1; 7 positions match TRBD1. With 5 bases clipped from V and 5 bases from J, the junction kept 5 bases outside the gene matches. CDR1 and CDR2 from the germline V gene are SGHAT and FQNNGV. The CDR3 loop spans 13 amino acids. The CDR3 DNA reads as TGTGCCAGCAGCCGACGACAGGGAACTGAAGCTTTCTTT. Protein: CASSRRQGTEAFF.

The chain combines TRBV18 with TRBJ2-5; 10 bases map to TRBD2. The CDR3 runs to 15 residues. Germline V gene sequence: CDR1 KGHSH, CDR2 LQKENI. V shed 8 bases and J 1 base; nucleotides not matched to a gene: 7. The CDR3 DNA sequence: TGTGCCAGCCTAGCGGGAGAGGGGGCCCAAGAGACCCAGTACTTC. Amino acid sequence: CASLAGEGAQETQYF.

CDR3 bases: TGTGCCAGCAGCCGAGACAGGGATCGGACAGATACGCAGTATTTT. Translated: CASSRDRDRTDTQYF. The chain is built from TRBV2 and TRBJ2-3, with 7 bases identical to TRBD1. V lost 6 bases to trimming and J lost 3 bases; unmatched junction nucleotides: 9. CDR3 length: 15 amino acids. Germline V gives CDR1 SNHLY, CDR2 FYNNEI.

The V gene is TRBV27, the J gene TRBJ1-2, with 12 bases aligning to TRBD1. This CDR3 has 14 amino acids. CDR1 is MNHEY, CDR2 SMNVEV, per germline (reference sequence). After removal of 7 bases from V and 6 bases from J, the junction contained 6 bases not matched to a gene. CDR3 nucleotide sequence: TGTGCCAGCAAGCGGGACAGGGGGCGTGATGGCTACACCTTC. Its translation is CASKRDRGRDGYTF.

The CDR3 here is CASSLTGAWTEAFF. The CDR3, as DNA: TGCGCCAGCAGCCTAACAGGGGCGTGGACTGAAGCTTTCTTT. The chain combines TRBV5-1 with TRBJ1-1; TRBD1 matches 7 bases. This CDR3 is 14 amino acids long. CDR1 and CDR2 from the germline V gene are SGHRS and YFSETQ. With V trimmed by 4 bases and J by 5 bases, 8 bases remained unmatched.

The genes are TRBV5-1 and TRBJ2-5; D might be TRBD1 (5 bases). CDR3 size: 16 residues. Germline-derived CDR1 and CDR2 are SGHRS and YFSETQ. V lost 0 bases, J lost 2 bases, and 14 bases lay in between. CDR3 in DNA: TGCGCCAGCAGCTTGGCCCGGCAGGGCGGTCAAGAGACCCAGTACTTC. Residues: CASSLARQGGQETQYF.

The J gene is TRBJ1-6, the V gene TRBV6-5, with D perhaps TRBD1 (5 bases). Germline V gene data show CDR1 as MNHEY and CDR2 as SVGAGI. The CDR3 loop spans 15 amino acids. Trimming took 6 bases from V and 3 from J, leaving 12 bases between them. In DNA, the CDR3 is TGTGCCAGCAGGAGGACACGGTTCTATAATTCACCCCTCCACTTT. Translation: CASRRTRFYNSPLHF.

The chain couples TRBV21-1 to TRBJ2-5; the table's D call of TRBD1 was not tested on the DNA. TRBV21-1 is a pseudogene. The CDR3 has 13 residues. CDR3 sequence reads: CASRTGGFETQYF. CDR3 nucleotides: TGTGCCAGCAGGACAGGGGGCTTCGAGACCCAGTACTTC.

The chain has TRBV11-2 and TRBJ1-5; weak D call: TRBD1 (5 bases). Between the trimmed V and J ends, which lost 2 bases and 2 bases, there was a span of 16 bases. Per the germline V gene, CDR1 is SGHAT and CDR2 is FQNNGV. CDR3 length: 17 residues. CDR3 sequence (DNA): TGTGCCAGCAGCTTACAACCCGGGGCGGGGGGCAATCAGCCCCAGCATTTT. Translated, it gives CASSLQPGAGGNQPQHF. Variable domain in full (rest from reference TRBV11-2 and TRBJ1-5): EAGVAQSPRYKIIEKRQSVAFWCNPISGHATLYWYQQILGQGPKLLIQFQNNGVVDDSQLPKDRFSAERLKGVDSTLKIQPAKLEDSAVYLCASSLQPGAGGNQPQHFGDGTRLSIL.

In this sample, this clone turned up a few times. This chain connects TRBV5-1 to TRBJ2-7; D unresolved. V was clipped by 2 bases and J by 3 bases, with 12 bases between them. The CDR3 totals 14 residues. The germline gives CDR1 SGHRS, CDR2 YFSETQ. The CDR3 reads CASSFNSWSYEQYF. In DNA form, the CDR3 reads TGCGCCAGCAGCTTTAATAGCTGGAGCTACGAGCAGTACTTC.

The CDR3 nucleotides read TGTGCCAGCAGCGTAGCAAGCGGGCGGGGCACAGATACGCAGTATTTT. Translation: CASSVASGRGTDTQYF. J is TRBJ2-3 and V is TRBV9; the D gene is possibly TRBD2 (6 bases). The germline V and J ends were trimmed by 0 bases and 1 base, with 12 bases remaining between them. The CDR3 length is 16 residues. Germline CDR1 is SGDLS and CDR2 is YYNGEE.

The CDR3 DNA reads as TGTGCCAGCAGCCCTGGCAGGGGCCGGGAGCAGTACTTC. This codes for CASSPGRGREQYF. V is TRBV11-3 and J is TRBJ2-7; tentatively, D is TRBD1 (6 bases). CDR1 SGHNT and CDR2 YENEEA come from the germline V gene. CDR3 size: 13 residues. Deletions cut 5 bases from V and 7 bases from J, with 15 bases between.

This clone was seen only once. The chain carries TRBV18 and TRBJ1-2; 7 bases align to TRBD1. CDR1 and CDR2 (germline): KGHSH, LQKENI. With 3 bases clipped from V and 2 bases from J, the junction kept 3 bases outside the gene matches. The CDR3 loop spans 14 amino acids. Here the CDR3 DNA reads TGTGCCAGCTCACCGATGGACAGGAACTATGGCTACACCTTC. This sequence encodes CASSPMDRNYGYTF.